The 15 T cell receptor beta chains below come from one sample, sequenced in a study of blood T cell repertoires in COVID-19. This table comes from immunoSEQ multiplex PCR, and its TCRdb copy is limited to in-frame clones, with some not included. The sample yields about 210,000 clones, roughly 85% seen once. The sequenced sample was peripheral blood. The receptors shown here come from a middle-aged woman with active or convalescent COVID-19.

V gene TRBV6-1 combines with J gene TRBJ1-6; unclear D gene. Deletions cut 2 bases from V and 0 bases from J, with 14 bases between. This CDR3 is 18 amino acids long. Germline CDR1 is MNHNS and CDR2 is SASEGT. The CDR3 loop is CASSESTPQSSYNSPLHF. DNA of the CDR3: TGTGCCAGCAGTGAAAGTACACCACAGAGCTCCTATAATTCACCCCTCCACTTT.

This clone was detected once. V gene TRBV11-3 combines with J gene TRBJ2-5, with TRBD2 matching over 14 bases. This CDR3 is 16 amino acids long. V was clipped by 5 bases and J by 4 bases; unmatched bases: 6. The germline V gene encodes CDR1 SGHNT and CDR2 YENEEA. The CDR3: CASSAGLAGAPETQYF. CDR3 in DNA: TGTGCCAGCAGCGCGGGACTAGCGGGGGCCCCAGAGACCCAGTACTTC.

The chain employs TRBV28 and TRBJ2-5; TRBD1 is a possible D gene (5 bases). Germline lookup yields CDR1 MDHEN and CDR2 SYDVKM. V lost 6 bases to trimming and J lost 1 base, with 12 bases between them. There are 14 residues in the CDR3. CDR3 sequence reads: CASSRTWGQETQYF. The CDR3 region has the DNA TGTGCCAGCAGCCGGACATGGGGCCAAGAGACCCAGTACTTC.

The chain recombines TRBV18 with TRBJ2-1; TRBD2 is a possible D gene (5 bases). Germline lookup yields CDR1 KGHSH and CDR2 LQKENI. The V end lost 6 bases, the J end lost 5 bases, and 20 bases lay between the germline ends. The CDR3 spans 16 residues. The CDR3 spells CASSPRVGDDHNEQFF. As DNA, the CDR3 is TGTGCCAGCTCGCCTCGGGTGGGAGATGATCACAATGAGCAGTTCTTC.

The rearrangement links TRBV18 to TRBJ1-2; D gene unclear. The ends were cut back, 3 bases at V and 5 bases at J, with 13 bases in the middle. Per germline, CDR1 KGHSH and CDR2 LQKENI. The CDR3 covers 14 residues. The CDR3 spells CASSPTRQNYGYTF. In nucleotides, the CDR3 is TGTGCCAGCTCACCGACGCGGCAGAATTATGGCTACACCTTC. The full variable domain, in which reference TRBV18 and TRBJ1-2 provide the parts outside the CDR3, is NAGVMQNPRHLVRRRGQEARLRCSPMKGHSHVYWYRQLPEEGLKFMVYLQKENIIDESGMPKERFSAEFPKEGPSILRIQQVVRGDSAAYFCASSPTRQNYGYTFGSGTRLTVV.

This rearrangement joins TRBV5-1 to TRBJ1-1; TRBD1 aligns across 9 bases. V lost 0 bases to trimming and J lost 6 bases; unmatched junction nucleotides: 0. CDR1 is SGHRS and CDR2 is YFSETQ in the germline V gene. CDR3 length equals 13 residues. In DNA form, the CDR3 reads TGCGCCAGCAGCTTGGGGGACAGGGCTGAAGCTTTCTTT. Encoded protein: CASSLGDRAEAFF.

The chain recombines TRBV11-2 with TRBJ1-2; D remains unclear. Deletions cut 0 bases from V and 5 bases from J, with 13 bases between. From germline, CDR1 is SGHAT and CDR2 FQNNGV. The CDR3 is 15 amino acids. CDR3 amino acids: CASSLDFGVGYGYTF. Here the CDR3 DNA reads TGTGCCAGCAGCTTAGATTTCGGGGTGGGGTATGGCTACACCTTC.

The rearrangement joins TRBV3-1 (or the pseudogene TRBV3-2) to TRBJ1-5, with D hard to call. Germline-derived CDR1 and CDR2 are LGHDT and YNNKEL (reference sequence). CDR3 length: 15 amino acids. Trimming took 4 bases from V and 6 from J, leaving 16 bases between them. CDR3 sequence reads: CASSRLREEGQPQHF. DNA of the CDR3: TGTGCCAGCAGCCGACTGAGGGAAGAGGGTCAGCCCCAGCATTTT.

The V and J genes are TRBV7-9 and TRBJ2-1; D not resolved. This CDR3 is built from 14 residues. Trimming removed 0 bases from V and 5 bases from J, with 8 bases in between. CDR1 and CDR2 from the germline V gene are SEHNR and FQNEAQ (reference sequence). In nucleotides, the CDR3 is TGTGCCAGCAGCTTAGCCTTGGCAGACAATGAGCAGTTCTTC. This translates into CASSLALADNEQFF.

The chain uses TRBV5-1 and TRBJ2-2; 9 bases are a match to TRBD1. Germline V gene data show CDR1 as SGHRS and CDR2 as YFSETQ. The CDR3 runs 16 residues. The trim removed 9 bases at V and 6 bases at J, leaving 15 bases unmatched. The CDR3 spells CATSQGAHSKSGELFF. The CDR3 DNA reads TGCGCCACCTCACAGGGGGCGCACTCAAAGTCCGGGGAGCTGTTTTTT.

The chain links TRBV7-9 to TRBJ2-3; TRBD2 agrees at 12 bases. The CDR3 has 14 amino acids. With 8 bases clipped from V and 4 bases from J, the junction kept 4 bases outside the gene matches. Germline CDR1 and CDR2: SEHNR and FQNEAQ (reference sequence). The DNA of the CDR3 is TGTGCCAGCTTGACTAGCGGGGGAGCAGATACGCAGTATTTT. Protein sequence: CASLTSGGADTQYF.

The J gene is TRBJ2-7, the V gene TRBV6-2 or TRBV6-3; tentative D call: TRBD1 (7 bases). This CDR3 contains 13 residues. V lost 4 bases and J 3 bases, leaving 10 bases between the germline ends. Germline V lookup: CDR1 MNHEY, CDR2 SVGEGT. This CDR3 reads CASSFQGGYEQYF. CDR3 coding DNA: TGTGCCAGCAGTTTTCAGGGGGGCTACGAGCAGTACTTC.

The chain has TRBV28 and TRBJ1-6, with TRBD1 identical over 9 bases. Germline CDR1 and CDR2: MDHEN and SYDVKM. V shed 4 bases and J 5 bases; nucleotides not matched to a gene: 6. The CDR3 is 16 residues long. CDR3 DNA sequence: TGTGCCAGCAGTTCAGGACAGGGGCTAAATAATTCACCCCTCCACTTT. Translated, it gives CASSSGQGLNNSPLHF.

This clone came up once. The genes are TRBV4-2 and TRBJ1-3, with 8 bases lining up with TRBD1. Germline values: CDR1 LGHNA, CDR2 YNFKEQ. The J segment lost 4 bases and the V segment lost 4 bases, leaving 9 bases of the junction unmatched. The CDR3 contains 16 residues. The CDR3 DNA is TGTGCCAGCAGCCCCCGACAGGGGAATATAGGAAACACCATATATTTT. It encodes CASSPRQGNIGNTIYF.

The chain's CDR3 is CASSPSRVSLNIQYF. In DNA, the CDR3 is TGTGCCAGCAGCCCTAGCCGGGTCTCCCTAAACATTCAGTACTTC. The chain carries TRBV7-9 and TRBJ2-4; D possibly corresponds to TRBD2 (5 bases). This CDR3 is 15 amino acids long. CDR1 and CDR2 (germline): SEHNR, FQNEAQ (reference sequence). The V and J ends lost 5 bases and 6 bases respectively, with 17 bases between them.